A selection of T cell receptor beta chains follows, all from one sample in a study of T cell responses to AZD1222 COVID-19 vaccine. Data came from immunoSEQ multiplex PCR; TCRdb stores just in-frame clones and leaves some out. The data contain 150,000 to 200,000 clones, 90% of them singletons. The sequences come from peripheral blood, collected 28 days after the second AZD1222 dose. The origin of the receptors is an adult who received the AZD1222 COVID-19 vaccine. The CDR3 runs from the conserved cysteine through the conserved F or W. D genes are given only for firm matches. Where a row states a size, it is once, few, many or the class of an expanded clone; other rows omit it.

j_gene	abundance	d_gene	v_gene	CDR3nt	CDR3aa
TRBJ2-7	.	.	TRBV7-9	TGTGCCAGCAGCGACTGGGGAAACTACGAGCAGTACTTC	CASSDWGNYEQYF
TRBJ1-1	.	.	TRBV27	TGTGCCAGCAGTTTATCAGGCAGGAACACTGAAGCTTTCTTT	CASSLSGRNTEAFF
TRBJ2-7	.	.	TRBV7-2	TGTGCCAGCAGCCTTAACGGGCCAGGGGCTTCCTACGAGCAGTACTTC	CASSLNGPGASYEQYF
TRBJ2-7	.	.	TRBV15	TGTGCCACCAGCAGAGATTGGTCCTACGAGCAGTACTTC	CATSRDWSYEQYF
TRBJ2-3	.	.	TRBV6-4	TGTGCCAGCAGTCAGGAGACAGTACAGAATACGCAGTATTTT	CASSQETVQNTQYF
TRBJ1-2	.	.	TRBV28	TGTGCCAGCAGTTTAGGCAGACATGGCTACACCTTC	CASSLGRHGYTF
TRBJ2-3	.	TRBD1	TRBV7-9	TGTGCCAGCAGTCGGACAGGGGACACAGATACGCAGTATTTT	CASSRTGDTDTQYF
TRBJ2-2	.	.	TRBV4-3	TGCGCCAGCAGCCAAGAGACTCGGGTCACCGGGGAGCTGTTTTTT	CASSQETRVTGELFF
TRBJ1-2	.	.	TRBV30	TGTGCCTGGATTCGGGGGTATGGCTACACCTTC	CAWIRGYGYTF
TRBJ2-7	.	TRBD1	TRBV6-5	TGTGCCAGCAGGGGGACAGGGGGGCCCTACGAGCAGTACTTC	CASRGTGGPYEQYF
TRBJ1-2	.	.	TRBV28	TGTGCCAGCAGTTTAGACGCTCGCTGGGACTATGGCTACACCTTC	CASSLDARWDYGYTF
TRBJ1-4	.	.	TRBV5-1	TGCGCCAGCAGCTTGGGGGACTCCACAAATGAAAAACTGTTTTTT	CASSLGDSTNEKLFF
TRBJ1-1	.	.	TRBV7-9	TGTGCCAGCAGCTTACGCACAGGGATGAACACTGAAGCTTTCTTT	CASSLRTGMNTEAFF
TRBJ1-5	.	.	TRBV2	TGTGCCAGCAGTGATCTTGGCAGCAATCAGCCCCAGCATTTT	CASSDLGSNQPQHF
TRBJ1-5	.	.	TRBV20-1	TGCAGTGCTAGTAGAGAAAATCAGCCCCAGCATTTT	CSASRENQPQHF
TRBJ1-2	.	.	TRBV7-9	TGTGCCAGCAGCTCCCTACAGGAGATCTACACCTTC	CASSSLQEIYTF
TRBJ2-1	.	.	TRBV7-9	TGTGCCAGCTCCCCGGGACAATACAATGAGCAGTTCTTC	CASSPGQYNEQFF
TRBJ2-7	.	.	TRBV24-1	TGTGCCACCAGTGATCCCCGGCGGTCCTACGAGCAGTACTTC	CATSDPRRSYEQYF
TRBJ1-5	.	.	TRBV10-1	TGCGCCAGCAGTGAGTCCGGCAGGGAGGGCAATCAGCCCCAGCATTTT	CASSESGREGNQPQHF
TRBJ2-5	.	TRBD1	TRBV7-3	TGTGCCAGCAGCTCCGGGACAGGGGGCTTTGAGACCCAGTACTTC	CASSSGTGGFETQYF
TRBJ1-1	.	.	TRBV6-2/TRBV6-3	TGTGCCAGCAGTTACTCGAAAAAGTTGGCTAACACTGAAGCTTTCTTT	CASSYSKKLANTEAFF
TRBJ2-7	once	TRBD2	TRBV5-1	TGCGCCAGCAGCGCCGGGACTAGCGGGAGTAATGGGTACTTC	CASSAGTSGSNGYF
TRBJ2-7	few	.	TRBV29-1	TGCAGCGTTGCAAATCACGAGCAGTACTTC	CSVANHEQYF
TRBJ1-1	.	.	TRBV19	TGTGCCAGTAGTATAGATAACCGGGCGGGGAACACTGAAGCTTTCTTT	CASSIDNRAGNTEAFF
TRBJ2-6	.	.	TRBV5-1	TGCGCCAGCAGCTTGGCAGGGGCCAACGTCCTGACTTTC	CASSLAGANVLTF
TRBJ2-5	.	.	TRBV3-1/TRBV3-2	TGTGCCAGCAGCCAGGCGACAGTGGCGGAGACCCAGTACTTC	CASSQATVAETQYF
TRBJ2-7	.	TRBD2	TRBV5-5	TGTGCCAGCAGCTTTCTAGCGGGAGGGCCCTACGAGCAGTACTTC	CASSFLAGGPYEQYF
TRBJ2-1	few	TRBD2	TRBV7-2	TGTGCCAGCAGGCCCGGACTAGCTGAGCAGTTCTTC	CASRPGLAEQFF
TRBJ1-2	.	.	TRBV7-9	TGTGCCAGCAGCTTAGGCGAGTCGGTCTATGGCTACACCTTC	CASSLGESVYGYTF
TRBJ1-2	.	TRBD1	TRBV28	TGTGCCAGCAGTTCCATCTCGTACGGGACAGGGGGAGGCTATGGCTACACCTTC	CASSSISYGTGGGYGYTF
TRBJ2-3	.	.	TRBV7-3	TGTGCCAGCAGCTCCAGCGGGAGCACAGATACGCAGTATTTT	CASSSSGSTDTQYF
TRBJ1-4	few	TRBD1	TRBV5-1	TGCGCCAGCAGCTCTAGGACAGGGAATGCTGAAAAACTGTTTTTT	CASSSRTGNAEKLFF
TRBJ2-1	.	.	TRBV27	TGTGCCAGCAGTCCGCTAGAGTACAATGAGCAGTTCTTC	CASSPLEYNEQFF
TRBJ1-6	.	TRBD1	TRBV5-1	TGCGCCAGCAGCCTCCGGGACAGCCTTAATTCACCCCTCCACTTT	CASSLRDSLNSPLHF
TRBJ2-5	.	.	TRBV6-5	TGTGCCAGCAGTATCGGAGCGAACCGCGAGACCCAGTACTTC	CASSIGANRETQYF
TRBJ2-7	.	TRBD1	TRBV5-1	TGCGCCAGCAGTTCGGACAGGGCCTACGAGCAGTACTTC	CASSSDRAYEQYF
TRBJ2-4	.	TRBD2	TRBV4-2	TGTGCCAGCAGCCAAGATTTGAGCGGGAGGGTGGGAGCCAAAAACATTCAGTACTTC	CASSQDLSGRVGAKNIQYF
TRBJ1-2	.	TRBD1	TRBV30	TGTGCCTGGAGTCCTGACAGGGCTGGGGGCTACACCTTC	CAWSPDRAGGYTF
TRBJ1-6	.	TRBD1	TRBV7-9	TGTGCCAGCAGCGAGGGACAGGCAACAGGGTCACCCCTCCACTTT	CASSEGQATGSPLHF
TRBJ1-3	.	.	TRBV7-9	TGTGCCAGCAGCTTTTCCGCGCTCTCTGGAAACACCATATATTTT	CASSFSALSGNTIYF
TRBJ1-5	few	.	TRBV6-2/TRBV6-3	TGTGCCAGCAGCCGGCGACGACAGCCCCAGCATTTT	CASSRRRQPQHF
TRBJ1-2	once	.	TRBV24-1	TGTGCCACCAGTGCTCCAGGGAGGGACTATGGCTACACCTTC	CATSAPGRDYGYTF
TRBJ1-2	.	TRBD1	TRBV7-2	TGTGCCAGCAGCACCACAGGGGGTTGGGCTATTGGCTACACCTTC	CASSTTGGWAIGYTF
TRBJ2-1	.	.	TRBV19	TGTGCCAGTAGCCGCGACTACATCAGCTCCTACAATGAGCAGTTCTTC	CASSRDYISSYNEQFF
TRBJ1-6	.	.	TRBV30	TGTGCCTGGAGTGTTGGGCAGGGAGGTTATTCACCCCTCCACTTT	CAWSVGQGGYSPLHF
TRBJ1-1	.	.	TRBV5-4	TGTGCCAGCAGCTTGGGCGGGGGGGACACTGAAGCTTTCTTT	CASSLGGGDTEAFF
TRBJ2-5	.	.	TRBV23-1	TGCGCCAGCAGTCAGAAGATGAAAGAGACCCAGTACTTC	CASSQKMKETQYF